This TCR beta chain was recovered during a study of blood T cell repertoires in COVID-19. On the study more broadly: PBMCs, B-cell-depleted T cells, or T cells were the source of the cDNA or gDNA that made up the material.

Sequenced by immunoSEQ multiplex PCR; TCRdb stores in-frame clones only, minus some. The data show approximately 100,000 clones, about nine tenths seen once. Losses at the gene ends were 4 bases for V and 2 bases for J; bases not matched to a gene: 0. The germline V gene has CDR1 SGHNT and CDR2 YYREEE (reference sequence). The CDR3 covers 13 residues. Material for sequencing was peripheral blood. This TCR was sampled from a woman older than 75 in a cohort sampled during active COVID-19. The chain couples TRBV5-4 to TRBJ1-2; 9 bases fit TRBD1. The CDR3 is CASSGQGNYGYTF. CDR3 sequence (DNA): TGTGCCAGCAGCGGACAGGGGAACTATGGCTACACCTTC. Using reference TRBV5-4 and TRBJ1-2 for the parts outside the CDR3, the full variable domain is ETGVTQSPTHLIKTRGQQVTLRCSSQSGHNTVSWYQQALGQGPQFIFQYYREEENGRGNFPPRFSGLQFPNYSSELNVNALELDDSALYLCASSGQGNYGYTFGSGTRLTVV.